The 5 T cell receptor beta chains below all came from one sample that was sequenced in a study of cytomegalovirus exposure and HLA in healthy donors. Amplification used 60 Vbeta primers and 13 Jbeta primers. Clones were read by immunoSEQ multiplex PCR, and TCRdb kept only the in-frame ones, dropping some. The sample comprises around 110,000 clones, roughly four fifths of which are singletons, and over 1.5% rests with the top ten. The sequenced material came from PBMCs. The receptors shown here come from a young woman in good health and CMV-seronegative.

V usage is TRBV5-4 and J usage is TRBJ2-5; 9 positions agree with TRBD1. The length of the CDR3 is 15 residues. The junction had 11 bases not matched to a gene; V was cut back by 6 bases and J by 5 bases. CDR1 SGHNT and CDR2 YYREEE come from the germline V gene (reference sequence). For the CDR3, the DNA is TGTGCCAGCACTCCGGGACAGGGATTTGGGGAGACCCAGTACTTC. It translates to CASTPGQGFGETQYF. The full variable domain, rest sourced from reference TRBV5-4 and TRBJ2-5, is ETGVTQSPTHLIKTRGQQVTLRCSSQSGHNTVSWYQQALGQGPQFIFQYYREEENGRGNFPPRFSGLQFPNYSSELNVNALELDDSALYLCASTPGQGFGETQYFGPGTRLLVL.

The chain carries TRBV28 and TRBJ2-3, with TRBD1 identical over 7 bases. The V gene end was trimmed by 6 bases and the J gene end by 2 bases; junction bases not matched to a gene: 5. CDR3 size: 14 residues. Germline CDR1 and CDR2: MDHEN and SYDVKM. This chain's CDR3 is CASSPDRATDTQYF. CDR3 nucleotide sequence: TGTGCCAGCAGCCCCGACAGGGCCACAGATACGCAGTATTTT. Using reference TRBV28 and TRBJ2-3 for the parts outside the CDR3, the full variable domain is DVKVTQSSRYLVKRTGEKVFLECVQDMDHENMFWYRQDPGLGLRLIYFSYDVKMKEKGDIPEGYSVSREKKERFSLILESASTNQTSMYLCASSPDRATDTQYFGPGTRLTVL.

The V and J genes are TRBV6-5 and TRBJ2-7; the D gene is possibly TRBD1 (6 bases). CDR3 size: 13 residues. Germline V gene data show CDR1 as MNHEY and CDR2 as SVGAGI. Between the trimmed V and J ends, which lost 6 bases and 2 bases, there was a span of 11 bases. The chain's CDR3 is CASRRQVTYEQYF. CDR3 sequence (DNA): TGTGCCAGCAGGAGACAGGTCACCTACGAGCAGTACTTC.

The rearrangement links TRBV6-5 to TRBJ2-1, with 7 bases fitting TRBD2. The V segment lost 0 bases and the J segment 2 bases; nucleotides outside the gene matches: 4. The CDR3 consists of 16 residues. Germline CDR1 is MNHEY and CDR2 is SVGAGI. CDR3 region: CASSYSPAGAYNEQFF. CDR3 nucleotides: TGTGCCAGCAGTTACTCGCCGGCGGGGGCCTACAATGAGCAGTTCTTC.

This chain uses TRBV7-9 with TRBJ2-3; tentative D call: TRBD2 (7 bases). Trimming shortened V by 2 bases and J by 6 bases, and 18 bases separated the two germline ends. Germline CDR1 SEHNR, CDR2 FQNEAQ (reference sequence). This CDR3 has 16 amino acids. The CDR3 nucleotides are TGTGCCAGCAGCTTATACGGGGCGGGGGCCCAGGATACGCAGTATTTT. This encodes CASSLYGAGAQDTQYF.